In this sample, the clone carrying this T cell receptor (beta chain) turned up a few times. Its specificity is unknown. The cDNA came from 5'RACE with 10-nucleotide random UMIs. Each CDR3 protein gets one entry after TCRdb re-called the 5' RACE reads with MiXCR. Of 40,000 to 50,000 distinct CDR3 sequences detected, less than 2% appear once; the ten largest clones hold more than 2%. V lost 6 bases, J lost 2 bases, and 15 bases lay in between. The CDR3 consists of 14 residues. Per germline, CDR1 DFQATT and CDR2 SNEGSKA (reference sequence). The data were taken from a study of neurological immune-mediated disorders. Study background: Multiple sclerosis patients numbered 34, of whom some 31 were relapsing-remitting and 3 secondary progressive.

Study-wide findings and caveats: The most TCR clonal expansion was seen in HTLV-1-associated myelopathy, whereas the least was seen in multiple sclerosis, below the level in healthy controls. The multiple sclerosis repertoire cluster was not associated with any clinical or MRI feature, with the authors stating that larger cohorts are needed.

The chain is built from TRBV20-1 and TRBJ2-3; D remains ambiguous. Material: PBMCs. The TCR originated in a woman in her 40s with multiple sclerosis. The CDR3 region is CSAPMSDLTDTQYF. The CDR3 coding sequence is TGCAGTGCCCCGATGAGCGACCTCACAGATACGCAGTATTTT.